This T cell receptor beta chain was sequenced for a study of vaccination and CD4 T cells after COVID-19. In the study overall: A CEFX pool, an HIV-1 Nef pool, or no peptide went to control cultures.

An Oncomine TCR Beta short-read assay was used to sequence the DNA from cultured CD4+ T cells. MiXCR, applied by TCRdb to the PCR reads, yields one record per CDR3 protein. In the table there are fewer than 20,000 distinct CDR3 sequences, 50% to 65% of which are singletons. This CDR3 has 17 amino acids. Trimming shortened V by 3 bases and J by 0 bases, and 17 bases separated the two germline ends. CDR1 and CDR2 from the germline V gene are SGHRS and YFSETQ. Turning to this clonotype: As yet, its antigen is unknown.

The treatment: approximately nine-day PBMC culture with coronavirus spike peptide pools or control peptides (ViraFEST assay). Peptide pools at approximately 10 ug/ml stimulated about 1.8 million PBMCs per well with about 10 IU/ml IL-2. This sequence originates from a human donor who had recovered from COVID-19. The input for sequencing was CD4+ T cells from blood, cultured in vitro, taken before SARS-CoV-2 vaccination. The rearrangement uses TRBV5-1 and TRBJ2-3, with D possibly being TRBD2 (6 bases). Written as DNA, the CDR3 is TGCGCCAGCAGCTCCGCTGCTACTAGCCAAAGCACAGATACGCAGTATTTT. Encoded protein: CASSSAATSQSTDTQYF.